Below, 8 T cell receptor beta chains from the same sample are listed, as sequenced in a study of technical replicates of blood from several donors. Sequencing used immunoSEQ multiplex PCR; TCRdb keeps in-frame clones, though not all of them. The data hold roughly 90,000 clones, with approximately 95% observed a single time. Sequencing was carried out using T cells isolated from PBMCs. The receptors shown here come from a human donor in good health.

V is TRBV4-2 and J is TRBJ2-1, with 9 positions matching TRBD2. Per the germline V gene, CDR1 is LGHNA and CDR2 is YNFKEQ. CDR3 size: 15 residues. V was pared by 1 base and J by 9 bases, with 7 bases of the junction left unmatched. The DNA of the CDR3 is TGTGCCAGCAGCCAAGCGGGCGGGAGGGCTACTGAGCAGTTCTTC. It translates to CASSQAGGRATEQFF.

On this clone itself: One junction end disagrees with the germline gene, perhaps due to a read error. The gene calls are TRBV7-3 and TRBJ2-7; 7 bases fit TRBD1. The CDR3 totals 15 residues. From germline, CDR1 is SGHTA and CDR2 FQGTGA. The CDR3 nucleotides read TGTGCCAGCAGCATAACCGGGACAGCTTCCTACGAGCAGTACTTC. Translating it yields CASSITGTASYEQYF.

The chain uses TRBV9 and TRBJ1-2; 7 bases align to TRBD1. The V segment lost 7 bases and the J segment 6 bases; nucleotides outside the gene matches: 12. The CDR3 runs to 14 residues. In germline, CDR1 is SGDLS, CDR2 YYNGEE. CDR3 sequence: CASETGQSGHGYTF. The CDR3 DNA follows: TGTGCCAGCGAGACAGGGCAGTCCGGCCATGGCTACACCTTC.

CDR3 nucleotides: TGTGCCAGCAGTTACTCGACACAGGGGGCCTACGAGCAGTACTTC. Amino acid sequence: CASSYSTQGAYEQYF. This rearrangement joins TRBV6-5 to TRBJ2-7; 8 bases fit TRBD1. The CDR3 runs to 15 residues. Trimming removed 0 bases from V and 2 bases from J; junction bases left unmatched: 3. Germline loops: CDR1 MNHEY, CDR2 SVGAGI.

This clone was recorded only once. V is TRBV6-4 and J is TRBJ2-1, with D possibly matching TRBD1 (5 bases). Germline CDR1 MRHNA, CDR2 SNTAGT. With 4 bases removed from V and 5 bases from J, the gap between germline ends came to 9 bases. The CDR3 covers 13 residues. The CDR3 protein is CASSVQQDNEQFF. Here the CDR3 DNA reads TGTGCCAGCAGTGTGCAACAGGACAATGAGCAGTTCTTC.

The V and J genes are TRBV27 and TRBJ2-2, with 9 bases that match TRBD2. The CDR3 spans 15 residues. CDR1 is MNHEY, CDR2 SMNVEV, per germline (reference sequence). With 10 bases clipped from V and 3 bases from J, the junction kept 9 bases outside the gene matches. CDR3 DNA: TGTGCCACCTCAGCTAGCGGGACGTACACCGGGGAGCTGTTTTTT. This translates into CATSASGTYTGELFF.

The chain carries TRBV15 and TRBJ2-1, with 11 bases identical to TRBD2. The junction had 5 bases not matched to a gene; V was cut back by 1 base and J by 9 bases. CDR3 length equals 15 residues. Looked up from germline, CDR1 is LNHNV and CDR2 is YYDKDF (reference sequence). The CDR3 reads CATSRGLAGYSEQFF. DNA of the CDR3: TGTGCCACCAGCAGAGGACTAGCGGGATATAGTGAGCAGTTCTTC.

The rearrangement joins TRBV7-3 to TRBJ2-2, with 8 positions matching TRBD2. Germline V gives CDR1 SGHTA, CDR2 FQGTGA. The CDR3 consists of 17 residues. Losses at the gene ends were 1 base for V and 6 bases for J; bases not matched to a gene: 10. The CDR3 sequence is CASSLNPGLAGAGELFF. The CDR3 DNA sequence: TGTGCCAGCAGCTTAAATCCCGGACTAGCTGGCGCCGGGGAGCTGTTTTTT.